One sample yielded the 16 T cell receptor beta chains listed below, sequenced in a study of blood T cell repertoires in COVID-19. Data came from immunoSEQ multiplex PCR; TCRdb stores just in-frame clones and leaves some out. This sample yields around 340,000 clones, of which about 86% are seen a single time; just over 7% belongs to the top ten. The sample was peripheral blood. Receptor source: a woman aged 60 to 75 with COVID-19, enrolled during active disease.

The V call is TRBV2, the J call TRBJ2-1; the D is unclear. CDR3 length: 13 residues. Trimming removed 3 bases at V and 5 bases at J, with 8 bases between. CDR1 is SNHLY, CDR2 FYNNEI, per germline. The CDR3 loop reads CASSDGPDNEQFF. The CDR3 coding sequence is TGTGCCAGCAGTGATGGGCCAGACAATGAGCAGTTCTTC.

This sequence joins TRBV19 and TRBJ1-1, with D possibly matching TRBD1 (5 bases). Germline V gives CDR1 LNHDA, CDR2 SQIVND (reference sequence). The CDR3 runs 11 residues. Trimming left V 7 bases short and J 7 bases short, with 10 bases between. The CDR3 nucleotides read TGTGCCAGTAACTTGGGGCTTGAAGCTTTCTTT. As protein: CASNLGLEAFF. The entire variable domain, with the rest obtained from reference TRBV19 and TRBJ1-1, is as follows: DGGITQSPKYLFRKEGQNVTLSCEQNLNHDAMYWYRQDPGQGLRLIYYSQIVNDFQKGDIAEGYSVSREKKESFPLTVTSAQKNPTAFYLCASNLGLEAFFGQGTRLTVV.

The V call is TRBV10-3, the J call TRBJ2-2; 8 bases align to TRBD1. The CDR3 has 17 residues. The junction had 13 bases not matched to a gene; V was cut back by 3 bases and J by 7 bases. The germline CDR1 and CDR2 sequences are ENHRY and SYGVKD. CDR3 in amino acids: CAISDPPGQVWDGELFF. In nucleotides, the CDR3 is TGTGCCATCAGTGACCCCCCGGGACAGGTTTGGGACGGGGAGCTGTTTTTT.

The rearrangement uses TRBV6-5 and TRBJ2-7; D gene ambiguous. Germline loops: CDR1 MNHEY, CDR2 SVGAGI. V was trimmed by 0 bases and J by 4 bases, leaving 10 bases between them. CDR3 length: 14 residues. This CDR3 reads CASSYSGGDYEQYF. The CDR3 bases are TGTGCCAGCAGTTACTCAGGCGGTGATTACGAGCAGTACTTC.

V is TRBV30 and J is TRBJ2-4; 7 positions match TRBD2. This CDR3 has 17 amino acids. CDR1 is GTSNPN, CDR2 SVGIG, per germline (reference sequence). V shed 2 bases and J 0 bases; nucleotides not matched to a gene: 10. Written as DNA, the CDR3 is TGTGCCTGGAGTCGGGACTACCTGAAACTAGCCAAAAACATTCAGTACTTC. It specifies CAWSRDYLKLAKNIQYF.

The chain combines TRBV4-3 with TRBJ1-3, with TRBD1 matching 8 bases. CDR1 and CDR2 (germline): LGHNA, YSLEER. With 2 bases clipped from V and 1 base from J, the junction kept 10 bases outside the gene matches. This CDR3 contains 18 residues. CDR3 amino acids: CASSQWQGASVSGNTIYF. The CDR3 DNA is TGCGCCAGCAGCCAATGGCAGGGGGCTTCGGTTTCTGGAAACACCATATATTTT.

This clone has a single count. The rearrangement uses TRBV11-2 and TRBJ2-5; TRBD2 might be the D (7 bases). Per the germline V gene, CDR1 is SGHAT and CDR2 is FQNNGV. There are 15 residues in the CDR3. V was shortened by 3 bases and J by 5 bases, with 16 bases between the two germline ends. CDR3 in DNA: TGTGCCAGCAGCTTTACGGGGGGCACAATGGAGACCCAGTACTTC. Its translation is CASSFTGGTMETQYF.

The chain joins TRBV12-5 to TRBJ1-1; D possibly corresponds to TRBD1 (6 bases). V lost 6 bases and J 12 bases, leaving 20 bases between the germline ends. This CDR3 comprises 13 residues. Germline CDR1 LGHNT, CDR2 FRNRAP. The CDR3 region has the DNA TGTGCTAGTGGCCTTGGTACCCTAACAGGGACTTTCTTT. Its translation: CASGLGTLTGTFF. The full variable domain, its missing parts supplied by reference TRBV12-5 and TRBJ1-1, is DARVTQTPRHKVTEMGQEVTMRCQPILGHNTVFWYRQTMMQGLELLAYFRNRAPLDDSGMPKDRFSAEMPDATLATLKIQPSEPRDSAVYFCASGLGTLTGTFFGQGTRLTVV.

The genes are TRBV3-1 (or the pseudogene TRBV3-2) and TRBJ2-1; TRBD2 matches 10 bases. This CDR3 has 16 amino acids. Germline V lookup: CDR1 LGHDT, CDR2 YNNKEL (reference sequence). Losses at the gene ends were 4 bases for V and 7 bases for J; bases not matched to a gene: 10. In nucleotides, the CDR3 is TGTGCCAGCAGCCCCTCCGGGAGCGGGGGGGCAAATGAGCAGTTCTTC. Residues: CASSPSGSGGANEQFF.

A note on this clone: Other DNA sequences within the sample encode an identical CDR3. The gene calls are TRBV5-1 and TRBJ2-7; TRBD1 agrees at 10 bases. CDR3 length: 14 amino acids. Germline V gene data show CDR1 as SGHRS and CDR2 as YFSETQ. V trimming: 0 bases; J trimming: 4 bases; junction bases outside the gene matches: 1. The CDR3 coding sequence is TGCGCCAGCAGCTTGGGGACAGGGGGTTACGAGCAGTACTTC. It is translated as CASSLGTGGYEQYF. The full variable domain, with the rest looked up from reference TRBV5-1 and TRBJ2-7, is KAGVTQTPRYLIKTRGQQVTLSCSPISGHRSVSWYQQTPGQGLQFLFEYFSETQRNKGNFPGRFSGRQFSNSRSEMNVSTLELGDSALYLCASSLGTGGYEQYFGPGTRLTVT.

The V gene is TRBV18, the J gene TRBJ2-3; TRBD2 might be the D (6 bases). V lost 3 bases to trimming and J lost 1 base, with 11 bases between them. Germline V CDR1 and CDR2: KGHSH, LQKENI. The length of the CDR3 is 15 residues. The CDR3 sequence: CASSPAASGTDTQYF. The CDR3 DNA sequence: TGTGCCAGCTCACCGGCCGCTAGCGGCACAGATACGCAGTATTTT. The full variable domain, with the rest looked up from reference TRBV18 and TRBJ2-3, is NAGVMQNPRHLVRRRGQEARLRCSPMKGHSHVYWYRQLPEEGLKFMVYLQKENIIDESGMPKERFSAEFPKEGPSILRIQQVVRGDSAAYFCASSPAASGTDTQYFGPGTRLTVL.

This sequence joins TRBV18 and TRBJ2-3, with D uncertain. The germline CDR1 and CDR2 sequences are KGHSH and LQKENI. V was cut by 2 bases and J by 6 bases, with 15 bases left in between. This CDR3 contains 15 residues. The CDR3 spells CASSPSGGLYDTQYF. The CDR3 DNA reads as TGTGCCAGCTCACCAAGTGGTGGTCTATACGATACGCAGTATTTT.

This chain joins TRBV30 and TRBJ1-3; D may be TRBD1 (5 bases). The germline V gene encodes CDR1 GTSNPN and CDR2 SVGIG (reference sequence). There are 13 residues in the CDR3. Trimming took 4 bases from V and 7 from J, leaving 14 bases between them. The CDR3 bases are TGTGCCTGGAACACGGCCGGGGGGAACACCATATATTTT. Amino acids: CAWNTAGGNTIYF. Combining the CDR3 with reference TRBV30 and TRBJ1-3 gives the whole variable domain SQTIHQWPATLVQPVGSPLSLECTVEGTSNPNLYWYRQAAGRGLQLLFYSVGIGQISSEVPQNLSASRPQDRQFILSSKKLLLSDSGFYLCAWNTAGGNTIYFGEGSWLTVV.

The chain combines TRBV2 with TRBJ1-1, with 8 nucleotides matching TRBD1. Germline V CDR1 and CDR2: SNHLY, FYNNEI. V was pared by 8 bases and J by 1 base, with 0 bases of the junction left unmatched. There are 12 residues in the CDR3. The chain's CDR3 is CASGTGNTEAFF. CDR3 DNA sequence: TGTGCCAGCGGGACAGGGAACACTGAAGCTTTCTTT.

A note on this clone: The conserved phenylalanine or tryptophan is not found at the CDR3 terminus, so this likely reflects a read error. Because the CDR3's place on the DNA is in doubt, the DNA is left out and the CDR3 is given as listed by TCRdb. V is TRBV2 and J is TRBJ2-4; TRBD2 reflects the table's D call only, with no check against the DNA. CDR1 SNHLY and CDR2 FYNNEI come from the germline V gene. The CDR3 adds up to 13 amino acids, both ends counted. Here the CDR3 reads CASSELTSGGLMY.

The chain carries TRBV7-9 and TRBJ2-5; D possibly corresponds to TRBD1 (6 bases). Between the trimmed V and J ends, which lost 2 bases and 5 bases, there was a span of 12 bases. Germline CDR1 is SEHNR and CDR2 is FQNEAQ (reference sequence). The CDR3 sequence is 14 residues long. In DNA, the CDR3 is TGTGCCAGCAGCTTATTTGGGGGCCAGGAGACCCAGTACTTC. It yields the protein CASSLFGGQETQYF.